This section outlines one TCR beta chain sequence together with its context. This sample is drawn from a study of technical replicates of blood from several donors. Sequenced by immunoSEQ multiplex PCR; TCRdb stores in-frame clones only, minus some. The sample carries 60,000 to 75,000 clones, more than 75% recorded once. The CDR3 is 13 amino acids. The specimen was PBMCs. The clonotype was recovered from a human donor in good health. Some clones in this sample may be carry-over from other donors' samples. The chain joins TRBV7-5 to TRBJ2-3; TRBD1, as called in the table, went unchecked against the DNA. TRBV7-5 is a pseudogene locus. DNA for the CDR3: TGTGTCAGAAGCTTATACAGATGGTATACGCAGTATTTT. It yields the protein CVRSLYRWYTQYF.